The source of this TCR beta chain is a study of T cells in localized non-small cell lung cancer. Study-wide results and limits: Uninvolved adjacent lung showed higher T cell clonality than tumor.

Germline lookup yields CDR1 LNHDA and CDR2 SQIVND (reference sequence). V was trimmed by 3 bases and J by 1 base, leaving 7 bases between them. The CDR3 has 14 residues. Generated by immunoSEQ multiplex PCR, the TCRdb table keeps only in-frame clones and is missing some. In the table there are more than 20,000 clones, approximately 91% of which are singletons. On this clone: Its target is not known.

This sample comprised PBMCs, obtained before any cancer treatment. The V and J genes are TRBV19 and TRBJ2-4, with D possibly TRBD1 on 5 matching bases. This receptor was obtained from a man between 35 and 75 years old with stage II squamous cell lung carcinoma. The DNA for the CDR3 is TGTGCCAGTAGTATTTCAGGGGCCAAAAACATTCAGTACTTC. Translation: CASSISGAKNIQYF.